This T cell receptor (beta chain) was captured by sequencing in a study of blood T cells in healthy people across ages. Whole-study results and caveats: Measured against age, TCR beta diversity per million T cells decreased in a roughly linear manner.

In regard to this clonotype: Its antigen remains unidentified.

This CDR3 contains 18 residues. Germline CDR1 ENHRY, CDR2 SYGVKD. Then a second PCR, running roughly 6 to 12 cycles, was carried out with a sample-barcoded 5' primer and a J-beta primer mix. TCRdb processed the 5' RACE reads anew with MiXCR; each CDR3 protein has one entry. The sample has some 1.6 million distinct CDR3 sequences; roughly a third are singletons. Sequencing was done on a sample of blood. The chain combines TRBV10-3 with TRBJ2-5; TRBD2 aligns across 9 bases. The DNA end lines up better with TRBJ2-7; the J call may be wrong. This receptor was identified in a woman aged 25 to 39 in good health. This CDR3 reads CAISESNSGGLEAGEQYF. DNA of the CDR3: TGTGCCATCAGTGAGTCTAATAGCGGGGGATTGGAAGCCGGCGAGCAGTACTTC.